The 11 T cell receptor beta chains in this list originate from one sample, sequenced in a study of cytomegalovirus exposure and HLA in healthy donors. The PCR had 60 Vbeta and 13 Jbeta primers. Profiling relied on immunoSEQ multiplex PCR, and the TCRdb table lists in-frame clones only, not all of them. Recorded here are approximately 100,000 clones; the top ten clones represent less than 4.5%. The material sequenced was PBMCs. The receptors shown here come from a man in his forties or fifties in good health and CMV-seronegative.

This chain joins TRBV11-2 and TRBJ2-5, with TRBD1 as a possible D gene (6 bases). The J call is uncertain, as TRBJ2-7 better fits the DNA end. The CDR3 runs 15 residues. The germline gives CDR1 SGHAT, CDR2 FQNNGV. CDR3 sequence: CASSPKQGSSYEQYF. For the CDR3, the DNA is TGTGCCAGCAGCCCTAAACAGGGCAGCTCCTACGAGCAGTACTTC.

The CDR3 is CASSGLSSTDTQYF. CDR3 sequence (DNA): TGTGCCAGTTCGGGACTTTCTAGCACAGATACGCAGTATTTT. The chain couples TRBV18 to TRBJ2-3; the D gene is possibly TRBD2 (6 bases). Germline V gene data show CDR1 as KGHSH and CDR2 as LQKENI. This CDR3 spans 14 amino acids. Trimming left V 9 bases short and J 0 bases short, with 13 bases between.

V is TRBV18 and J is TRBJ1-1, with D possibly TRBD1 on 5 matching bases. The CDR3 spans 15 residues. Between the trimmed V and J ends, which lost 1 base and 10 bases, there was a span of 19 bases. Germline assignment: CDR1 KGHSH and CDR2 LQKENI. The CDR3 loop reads CASSPRVGVDIGAFF. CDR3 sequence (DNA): TGTGCCAGCTCACCACGGGTAGGGGTAGATATTGGAGCTTTCTTT.

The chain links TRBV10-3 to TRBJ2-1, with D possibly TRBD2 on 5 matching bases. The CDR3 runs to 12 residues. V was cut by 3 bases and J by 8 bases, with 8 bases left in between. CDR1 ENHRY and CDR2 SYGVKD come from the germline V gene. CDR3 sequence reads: CAISDGRDEQFF. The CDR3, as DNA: TGTGCCATCAGTGATGGGCGGGATGAGCAGTTCTTC.

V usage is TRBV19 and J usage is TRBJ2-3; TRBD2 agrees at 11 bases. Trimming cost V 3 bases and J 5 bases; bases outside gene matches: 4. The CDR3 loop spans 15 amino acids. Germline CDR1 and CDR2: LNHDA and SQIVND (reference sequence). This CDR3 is CASSMGLAGGDTQYF. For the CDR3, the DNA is TGTGCCAGTAGTATGGGGCTAGCGGGGGGAGATACGCAGTATTTT.

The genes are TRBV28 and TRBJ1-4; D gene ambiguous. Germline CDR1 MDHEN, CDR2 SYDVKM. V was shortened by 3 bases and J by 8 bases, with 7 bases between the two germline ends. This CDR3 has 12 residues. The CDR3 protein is CASSFEVEKLFF. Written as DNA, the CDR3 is TGTGCCAGCAGTTTCGAGGTCGAAAAACTGTTTTTT.

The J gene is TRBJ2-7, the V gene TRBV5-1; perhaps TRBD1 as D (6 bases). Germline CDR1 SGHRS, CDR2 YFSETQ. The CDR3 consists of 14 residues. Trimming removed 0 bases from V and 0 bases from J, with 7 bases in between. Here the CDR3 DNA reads TGCGCCAGCAGCTTGGTAGGGGGCTCCTACGAGCAGTACTTC. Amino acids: CASSLVGGSYEQYF.

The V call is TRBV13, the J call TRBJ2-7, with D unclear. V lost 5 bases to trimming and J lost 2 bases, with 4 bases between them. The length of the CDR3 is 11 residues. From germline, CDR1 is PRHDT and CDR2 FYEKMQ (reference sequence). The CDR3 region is CASSLPYEQYF. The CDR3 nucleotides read TGTGCCAGCAGCCTACCCTACGAGCAGTACTTC. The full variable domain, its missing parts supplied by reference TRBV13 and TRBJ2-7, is AAGVIQSPRHLIKEKRETATLKCYPIPRHDTVYWYQQGPGQDPQFLISFYEKMQSDKGSIPDRFSAQQFSDYHSELNMSSLELGDSALYFCASSLPYEQYFGPGTRLTVT.

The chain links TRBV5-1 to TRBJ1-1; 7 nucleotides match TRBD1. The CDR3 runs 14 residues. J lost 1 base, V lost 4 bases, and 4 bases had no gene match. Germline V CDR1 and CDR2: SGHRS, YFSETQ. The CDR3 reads CASSGGQENTEAFF. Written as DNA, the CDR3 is TGCGCCAGCAGCGGAGGACAGGAGAACACTGAAGCTTTCTTT.

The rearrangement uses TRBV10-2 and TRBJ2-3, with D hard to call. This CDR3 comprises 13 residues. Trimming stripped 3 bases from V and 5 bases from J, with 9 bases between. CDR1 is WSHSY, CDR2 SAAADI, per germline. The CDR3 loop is CASSDQSLDTQYF. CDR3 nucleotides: TGCGCCAGCAGTGACCAGTCTCTAGATACGCAGTATTTT.

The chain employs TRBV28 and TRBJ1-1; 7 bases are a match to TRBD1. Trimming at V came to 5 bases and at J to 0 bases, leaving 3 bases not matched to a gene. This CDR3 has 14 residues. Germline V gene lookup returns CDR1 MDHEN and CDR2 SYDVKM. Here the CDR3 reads CASSPGTVNTEAFF. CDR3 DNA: TGTGCCAGCAGTCCAGGGACAGTGAACACTGAAGCTTTCTTT.